This T cell receptor beta chain was sequenced during a study of cytomegalovirus exposure and HLA in healthy donors. The wider study: The approximately 600 first-cohort repertoires shared a platform with the 130 or so validation repertoires, as reported in a later analysis. Notes on the study in general: It was reportedly the case that the classifier diagnosed cytomegalovirus status with high specificity and sensitivity.

The CDR3 sequence is 15 residues long. The V gene's germline CDR1 is LNHNV and CDR2 YYDKDF (reference sequence). V lost 0 bases to trimming and J lost 9 bases; unmatched junction nucleotides: 6. The repertoire was sequenced with immunoSEQ multiplex PCR; TCRdb's copy has only in-frame clones and lacks some. Here the sample spans 65,000 to 75,000 clones, roughly 93% being singletons. Concerning this clone: The antigen is not known.

This sequence originates from a young woman in good health and CMV-seropositive. Sequenced: PBMCs. V and J are TRBV15 and TRBJ2-1, with 9 bases aligning to TRBD2. The chain's CDR3 is CATSRDGGLALEQFF. The DNA of the CDR3 is TGTGCCACCAGCAGAGATGGGGGACTAGCCCTTGAGCAGTTCTTC. The full variable domain, rest sourced from reference TRBV15 and TRBJ2-1, is DAMVIQNPRYQVTQFGKPVTLSCSQTLNHNVMYWYQQKSSQAPKLLFHYYDKDFNNEADTPDNFQSRRPNTSFCFLDIRSPGLGDTAMYLCATSRDGGLALEQFFGPGTRLTVL.